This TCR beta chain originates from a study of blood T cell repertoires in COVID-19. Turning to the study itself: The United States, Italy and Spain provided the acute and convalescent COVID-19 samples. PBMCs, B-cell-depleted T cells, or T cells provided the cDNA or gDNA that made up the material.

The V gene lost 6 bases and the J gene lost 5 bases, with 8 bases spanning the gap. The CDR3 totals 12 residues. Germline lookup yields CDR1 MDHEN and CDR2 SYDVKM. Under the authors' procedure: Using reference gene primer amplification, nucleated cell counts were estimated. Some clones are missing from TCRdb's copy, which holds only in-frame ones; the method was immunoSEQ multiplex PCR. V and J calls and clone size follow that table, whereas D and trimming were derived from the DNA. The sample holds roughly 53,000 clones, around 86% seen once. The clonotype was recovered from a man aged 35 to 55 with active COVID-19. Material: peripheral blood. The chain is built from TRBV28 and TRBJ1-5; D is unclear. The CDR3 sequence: CASSLVDQPQHF. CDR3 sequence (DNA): TGTGCCAGCAGCCTAGTTGATCAGCCCCAGCATTTT.